A selection of T cell receptor beta chains follows, all from one sample in a study of control samples from healthy donors and cancer patients. Measured with immunoSEQ multiplex PCR; TCRdb has only the in-frame clones, and not every one. The table lists 75,000 to 95,000 clones, 80% to 95% of them singletons. Material for sequencing was blood. The receptors were sampled from a woman aged 30 to 39 in good health. The CDR3 runs from the conserved cysteine through the conserved F or W. Fields, in order: J gene, clone size, V gene, D gene, CDR3 protein, CDR3 DNA. D genes are given only for firm matches. Clone size appears in some rows only: once, few, many, or a class for an expanded clone.

>TRBJ1-6|-|TRBV19|TRBD1
CASSRGQPSSYNSPLHF
TGTGCCAGTAGTCGGGGACAGCCGAGCTCCTATAATTCACCCCTCCACTTT
>TRBJ1-1|-|TRBV19|-
CASTDLRGAEAFF
TGTGCCAGTACCGACCTGCGAGGGGCTGAAGCTTTCTTT
>TRBJ1-1|-|TRBV19|-
CASSIQGGTSFF
TGTGCCAGTAGTATCCAGGGTGGTACGTCTTTCTTT
>TRBJ2-7|-|TRBV5-1|-
CASSLGGRVSEQYF
TGCGCCAGCAGCTTGGGGGGCAGGGTTAGCGAGCAGTACTTC
>TRBJ2-7|few|TRBV5-1|TRBD1
CASSFAGTGNGEQYF
TGCGCCAGCAGCTTTGCTGGGACAGGTAACGGCGAGCAGTACTTC
>TRBJ2-1|-|TRBV7-9|-
CASSTIGGGGTSYNEQFF
TGTGCCAGCAGCACGATAGGGGGGGGCGGGACCTCCTACAATGAGCAGTTCTTC
>TRBJ2-5|-|TRBV21-1|-
CASSKCLADRRVTQYF
TGTGCCAGCAGCAAATGCCTAGCGGATCGAAGGGTGACCCAGTACTTC
>TRBJ2-7|once|TRBV6-1|-
CASSEASRGAIYEQYF
TGTGCCAGCAGTGAAGCGAGCAGGGGCGCTATCTACGAGCAGTACTTC
>TRBJ1-6|-|TRBV4-1|TRBD1
CASSRNLQGVGGSRWNSPLHF
TGCGCCAGCAGCCGGAACTTACAGGGGGTGGGGGGGTCGAGGTGGAATTCACCCCTCCACTTT
>TRBJ2-7|-|TRBV6-5|-
CASSRARETYEQYF
TGTGCCAGCAGTCGGGCCAGGGAAACCTACGAGCAGTACTTC
>TRBJ1-1|-|TRBV6-5|-
CASSYSWATTNTEAFF
TGTGCCAGCAGTTACTCATGGGCGACAACAAACACTGAAGCTTTCTTT
>TRBJ1-6|-|TRBV6-5|-
CASSSLQGYNSPLHF
TGTGCCAGCAGTTCGCTACAGGGTTATAATTCACCCCTCCACTTT
>TRBJ1-1|-|TRBV9|-
CASSVGGSLNTEAFF
TGTGCCAGCAGCGTAGGGGGATCTTTGAACACTGAAGCTTTCTTT
>TRBJ2-1|-|TRBV18|-
CATKPGPANEQFF
TGTGCCACCAAACCGGGACCTGCCAATGAGCAGTTCTTC
>TRBJ1-3|-|TRBV3-1/TRBV3-2|-
CASSLGNTIYF
TGTGCCAGCAGCCTCGGAAACACCATATATTTT
>TRBJ1-1|-|TRBV6-6|-
CASTYSRNTEAFF
TGTGCCAGCACCTACTCACGGAACACTGAAGCTTTCTTT
>TRBJ2-5|-|TRBV30|-
CAWSHGTETQYF
TGTGCCTGGAGTCACGGAACGGAGACCCAGTACTTC
>TRBJ1-1|-|TRBV29-1|-
CSVAFVRMNTEAFF
TGCAGCGTTGCCTTTGTCAGGATGAACACTGAAGCTTTCTTT
>TRBJ2-5|-|TRBV19|TRBD1
CASSVGTVWQTQYF
TGTGCCAGTAGTGTCGGGACAGTATGGCAGACCCAGTACTTC
>TRBJ2-7|-|TRBV11-3|-
CASSLDRAYYEQYF
TGTGCCAGCAGCTTAGATCGGGCATACTACGAGCAGTACTTC
>TRBJ2-7|-|TRBV21-1|-
CASSKEIEQYF
TGTGCCAGCAGCAAAGAAATAGAGCAGTACTTC
>TRBJ2-7|few|TRBV16|TRBD1
CASSHGTVTEQYF
TGTGCCAGCAGCCACGGGACAGTGACCGAGCAGTACTTC
>TRBJ1-1|-|TRBV27|-
CASSLLVGTEAFF
TGTGCCAGCAGTTTATTGGTTGGCACTGAAGCTTTCTTT
>TRBJ2-2|-|TRBV7-9|-
CASSFPRDSYTGELFF
TGTGCCAGCAGCTTCCCGCGGGACAGCTACACCGGGGAGCTGTTTTTT
>TRBJ2-3|-|TRBV4-1|TRBD2
CASSQVPVLSGVTDTQYF
TGCGCCAGCAGCCAAGTTCCGGTATTAAGCGGGGTTACAGATACGCAGTATTTT
>TRBJ2-7|-|TRBV7-9|TRBD1
CASSYGDRAFGEQYF
TGTGCCAGCAGCTACGGGGACAGGGCTTTTGGGGAGCAGTACTTC
>TRBJ1-5|-|TRBV6-5|-
CASSYSAGSNQPQHF
TGTGCCAGCAGTTACTCTGCGGGTAGCAATCAGCCCCAGCATTTT
>TRBJ2-7|-|TRBV6-5|-
CASSAQSSYEQYF
TGTGCCAGCAGCGCGCAGAGTTCCTACGAGCAGTACTTC
>TRBJ1-4|-|TRBV7-9|-
CASSFFSATNEKLFF
TGTGCCAGCAGCTTCTTCAGCGCAACTAATGAAAAACTGTTTTTT
>TRBJ1-4|-|TRBV7-9|-
CASSRGQRPIATNEKLFF
TGTGCCAGCAGCCGAGGACAGCGCCCCATTGCAACTAATGAAAAACTGTTTTTT
>TRBJ2-3|-|TRBV7-9|TRBD2
CASSWASGRADTQYF
TGTGCCAGCAGCTGGGCGAGCGGGAGGGCAGATACGCAGTATTTT
>TRBJ2-1|-|TRBV5-4|TRBD2
CASTKTGGAISGNEQFF
TGTGCCAGCACCAAAACCGGGGGGGCGATTTCGGGCAATGAGCAGTTCTTC
>TRBJ1-2|-|TRBV7-8|-
CASSFSLGENGYTF
TGTGCCAGCAGCTTTTCACTAGGGGAGAATGGCTACACCTTC
>TRBJ2-7|-|TRBV7-9|-
CASSLGGRPSDGRGGEQYF
TGTGCCAGCAGCTTAGGAGGCAGGCCCTCCGACGGCCGAGGCGGCGAGCAGTACTTC
>TRBJ1-3|-|TRBV14|-
CASSQEFGYSSGNTIYF
TGTGCCAGCAGCCAAGAATTTGGGTATTCCTCTGGAAACACCATATATTTT
>TRBJ1-2|-|TRBV2|TRBD1
CAGRQGAGYTF
TGTGCCGGGAGACAGGGGGCAGGCTACACCTTC
>TRBJ1-2|-|TRBV9|-
CASTRVNYGYTF
TGTGCCAGCACCAGGGTGAACTATGGCTACACCTTC
>TRBJ2-1|-|TRBV24-1|TRBD2
CATSDFSSGGYNEQFF
TGTGCCACCAGTGATTTTTCTAGCGGGGGATACAATGAGCAGTTCTTC
>TRBJ2-7|-|TRBV15|-
CATSSGRWGYYEQYF
TGTGCCACCAGCAGTGGGAGATGGGGGTACTACGAGCAGTACTTC
>TRBJ1-1|once|TRBV14|-
CASSQVSGYTEAFF
TGTGCCAGCAGCCAAGTCTCTGGGTACACTGAAGCTTTCTTT
>TRBJ1-2|-|TRBV7-9|-
CASSFLETGSWDYGYTF
TGTGCCAGCAGCTTTCTTGAAACAGGGTCCTGGGACTATGGCTACACCTTC
>TRBJ1-4|-|TRBV7-2|-
CASSSAVSGRANEKLFF
TGTGCCAGCAGCTCAGCAGTTTCGGGGAGGGCTAATGAAAAACTGTTTTTT
>TRBJ1-5|-|TRBV2|-
CASRLSAPWNQPQHF
TGTGCCAGCCGCTTGTCGGCACCTTGGAATCAGCCCCAGCATTTT
>TRBJ2-1|-|TRBV7-3|TRBD1
CASSSGQGAGNEQFF
TGTGCCAGCAGCTCAGGACAGGGGGCTGGGAATGAGCAGTTCTTC
>TRBJ2-3|once|TRBV7-9|-
CASSLAASDTQYF
TGTGCCAGCAGCTTAGCAGCGTCAGATACGCAGTATTTT
>TRBJ1-4|once|TRBV28|-
CASSPGGYEKLFF
TGTGCCAGCAGTCCCGGGGGCTATGAAAAACTGTTTTTT
>TRBJ1-4|-|TRBV28|-
CASSFVRDNEKLFF
TGTGCCAGCAGTTTTGTACGGGATAATGAAAAACTGTTTTTT
>TRBJ2-1|-|TRBV5-4|TRBD1
CASSSRDSRQFF
TGTGCCAGCAGCTCTAGGGACAGTAGGCAGTTCTTC